The next 14 T cell receptor beta chains were all read from a single sample in a study of blood T cell repertoires in COVID-19. TCRdb's table, derived via immunoSEQ multiplex PCR, lists solely in-frame clones and lacks some. The data hold more than 55,000 clones, with less than 80% observed a single time. Input material: peripheral blood. These receptors were taken from a human donor in a cohort sampled during active COVID-19.

The J gene is TRBJ2-7, the V gene TRBV7-2; TRBD2 matches at 7 bases. V was clipped by 5 bases and J by 4 bases; unmatched bases: 17. The CDR3 is 17 amino acids. Germline values: CDR1 SGHTA, CDR2 FQGNSA. In nucleotides, the CDR3 is TGTGCCAGCAGCCCCTCCCGGGCGGGAGTTAAGCGGTACGAGCAGTACTTC. Translated, it gives CASSPSRAGVKRYEQYF.

The chain has TRBV7-3 and TRBJ1-6; D call uncertain. V was trimmed by 2 bases and J by 11 bases, leaving 13 bases between them. This CDR3 is built from 14 residues. Germline CDR1 is SGHTA and CDR2 is FQGTGA. CDR3 protein: CASSLDSGYAPLHF. CDR3 nucleotides: TGTGCCAGCAGCTTAGATTCGGGATACGCACCCCTCCACTTT.

The rearrangement links TRBV27 to TRBJ2-3, with 12 positions matching TRBD2. Trimming removed 7 bases from V and 4 bases from J; junction bases left unmatched: 9. This CDR3 comprises 16 residues. Germline V CDR1 and CDR2: MNHEY, SMNVEV (reference sequence). CDR3 protein: CASTSKLAGGADTQYF. CDR3 sequence (DNA): TGTGCCAGCACATCTAAACTAGCGGGAGGAGCAGATACGCAGTATTTT.

The chain joins TRBV11-2 to TRBJ2-3; D gene unclear. Trimming stripped 6 bases from V and 5 bases from J, with 9 bases between. The germline CDR1 and CDR2 sequences are SGHAT and FQNNGV. CDR3 length equals 12 residues. The CDR3 coding sequence is TGTGCCAGCAGGTACTCGGGAGATACGCAGTATTTT. It is translated as CASRYSGDTQYF.

Written as DNA, the CDR3 is TGTGCCAGCCATCGAAGTTTTCGGTCCGCGCAGTATTTT. This gives the protein CASHRSFRSAQYF. The genes are TRBV27 and TRBJ2-3; D call uncertain. The CDR3 extends over 13 amino acids. The germline CDR1 and CDR2 sequences are MNHEY and SMNVEV (reference sequence). With 8 bases removed from V and 10 bases from J, the gap between germline ends came to 19 bases.

The rearrangement uses TRBV5-8 and TRBJ2-2; D ambiguous. The germline gives CDR1 SGHTS, CDR2 YDEGEE. V lost 4 bases and J 5 bases, leaving 12 bases between the germline ends. The CDR3 has 14 amino acids. The CDR3 spells CASSPRVLTGELFF. CDR3 nucleotides: TGTGCCAGCAGCCCCCGAGTTCTTACCGGGGAGCTGTTTTTT.

This chain uses TRBV19 with TRBJ2-1, with 7 bases matching TRBD1. Germline V CDR1 and CDR2: LNHDA, SQIVND (reference sequence). The CDR3 is 14 amino acids. V was clipped by 5 bases and J by 9 bases; unmatched bases: 10. The CDR3 here is CASSAGYAGGEQFF. CDR3 nucleotides: TGTGCCAGTAGTGCCGGATACGCAGGGGGTGAGCAGTTCTTC.

This chain joins TRBV4-2 and TRBJ2-7; TRBD2 matches 9 bases. The CDR3 is made up of 17 amino acids. Germline CDR1 LGHNA, CDR2 YNFKEQ. J lost 4 bases, V lost 2 bases, and 12 bases had no gene match. The CDR3 loop is CASSQPLAGAFGYEQYF. Here the CDR3 DNA reads TGTGCCAGCAGCCAACCATTAGCGGGAGCATTCGGGTACGAGCAGTACTTC.

The genes are TRBV14 and TRBJ2-2, with 13 bases lining up with TRBD2. Germline CDR1 SGHDN, CDR2 FVKESK. CDR3 length: 17 residues. With 4 bases clipped from V and 4 bases from J, the junction kept 6 bases outside the gene matches. The CDR3 DNA reads as TGTGCCAGCAGCCTTCGGACTAGCGGGAGCGGCACCGGGGAGCTGTTTTTT. This gives the protein CASSLRTSGSGTGELFF. The whole variable domain, remainder taken from reference TRBV14 and TRBJ2-2, is EAGVTQFPSHSVIEKGQTVTLRCDPISGHDNLYWYRRVMGKEIKFLLHFVKESKQDESGMPNNRFLAERTGGTYSTLKVQPAELEDSGVYFCASSLRTSGSGTGELFFGEGSRLTVL.

The chain joins TRBV5-7 to TRBJ1-3, with 7 bases matching TRBD1. TRBV5-7 is an ORF; its function is uncertain. CDR3 length: 16 amino acids. J was trimmed by 0 bases and V by 3 bases; bases with no gene match: 6. CDR3 nucleotide sequence: TGTGCCAGCAGCTCCGGACAGGTCCTCTCTGGAAACACCATATATTTT. Amino acids: CASSSGQVLSGNTIYF.

The chain has TRBV10-2 and TRBJ1-2, with 9 bases fitting TRBD1. The CDR3 sequence is 15 residues long. The trim removed 3 bases at V and 4 bases at J, leaving 6 bases unmatched. The germline V gene has CDR1 WSHSY and CDR2 SAAADI. Here the CDR3 reads CASSDWTGEIYGYTF. The CDR3, as DNA: TGCGCCAGCAGTGATTGGACAGGGGAAATCTATGGCTACACCTTC.

The chain couples TRBV19 to TRBJ2-5; no clear D. V lost 1 base and J 0 bases, leaving 9 bases between the germline ends. This CDR3 is 15 amino acids long. Germline CDR1 reads LNHDA; CDR2 reads SQIVND (reference sequence). Here the CDR3 DNA reads TGTGCCAGTAGTATAGTCGCCAGGTACCAAGAGACCCAGTACTTC. Translation: CASSIVARYQETQYF. The full variable domain, its missing parts supplied by reference TRBV19 and TRBJ2-5, is DGGITQSPKYLFRKEGQNVTLSCEQNLNHDAMYWYRQDPGQGLRLIYYSQIVNDFQKGDIAEGYSVSREKKESFPLTVTSAQKNPTAFYLCASSIVARYQETQYFGPGTRLLVL.

This clone is labeled as large (0.1 to 1%). This chain connects TRBV7-6 to TRBJ2-1; D gene uncertain. The ends were cut back, 6 bases at V and 7 bases at J, with 7 bases in the middle. The CDR3 is 11 residues long. Germline V CDR1 and CDR2: SGHVS, FNYEAQ. The CDR3 loop is CASSPGNEQFF. CDR3 in DNA: TGTGCCAGCAGTCCAGGAAATGAGCAGTTCTTC.

The chain recombines TRBV7-3 with TRBJ2-3, with unresolved D. This CDR3 contains 13 residues. V lost 1 base and J lost 5, with 7 bases in between. Germline CDR1 SGHTA, CDR2 FQGTGA. Here the CDR3 DNA reads TGTGCCAGCAGCTTAAGTAACGGAGATACGCAGTATTTT. It translates to CASSLSNGDTQYF.